This TCR beta chain was identified in a study of identical twins. Findings of the study overall: The more abundant beta clonotypes in cord blood had fewer insertions, and memory repertoires did not show this.

This clonotype was recorded only once. As yet, its antigen is unknown. Just one base apart from a much larger clone, this may be a read error. TCRdb re-derived calls from the 5' RACE reads in MiXCR, one entry per CDR3 protein. Of 1.5 million to 2 million distinct CDR3 sequences in the sample, more than 30% were seen once. CDR1 and CDR2 (germline): LGHDT, YNNKEL (reference sequence). This CDR3 spans 17 amino acids. The source of this sequence is a newborn girl in good health. The chain recombines TRBV3-1 with TRBJ2-1; D remains unclear. The DNA end is more similar to TRBJ2-7, so the J call may be wrong. Sequencing input: cord blood. The CDR3 DNA reads TGTGCCAGCAGCCAAGATCTCCTAGAAGGCTCCTACAATGAGCAGTACTTC. This translates into CASSQDLLEGSYNEQYF.